This T cell receptor (beta chain) is drawn from a study of OX40 agonist ivuxolimab in advanced cancers. V lost 5 bases and J lost 4, with 13 bases in between. The CDR3 consists of 13 residues. Germline CDR1 and CDR2: GTSNPN and SVGIG (reference sequence). The data were produced by immunoSEQ multiplex PCR, yet TCRdb's version contains in-frame clones alone and is incomplete. The sample records 40,000 to 60,000 clones, 60% to 80% being singletons. This TCR was recovered from an adult with an advanced solid tumor such as melanoma, head and neck, liver or kidney cancer. The input for sequencing was CD4+ or CD8+ T cells sorted from blood, taken in a trial of the OX40 agonist ivuxolimab. V usage is TRBV30 and J usage is TRBJ2-3, with D maybe TRBD1 (6 bases). The CDR3 nucleotides read TGTGCCTGGGGCCAAAAGGGGGCAGATACGCAGTATTTT. Translating it yields CAWGQKGADTQYF. Together with reference TRBV30 and TRBJ2-3, the CDR3 gives the full variable domain: SQTIHQWPATLVQPVGSPLSLECTVEGTSNPNLYWYRQAAGRGLQLLFYSVGIGQISSEVPQNLSASRPQDRQFILSSKKLLLSDSGFYLCAWGQKGADTQYFGPGTRLTVL.